Shown below are 4 T cell receptor beta chains from a single sample sequenced in a study of OX40 agonist ivuxolimab in advanced cancers. Profiled with immunoSEQ multiplex PCR; TCRdb holds only in-frame clones, not every one. Of tens of thousands of clones in the sample, under 95% were seen once. Source: CD4+ or CD8+ T cells sorted from blood, taken in a trial of the OX40 agonist ivuxolimab. The receptors originated from an adult with an advanced solid tumor such as melanoma, head and neck, liver or kidney cancer.

The J gene is TRBJ2-3, the V gene TRBV5-8; D remains ambiguous. Germline values: CDR1 SGHTS, CDR2 YDEGEE. V dropped 1 base and J dropped 3 bases, with 15 bases sitting between them. The CDR3 is made up of 16 amino acids. The DNA for the CDR3 is TGTGCCAGCAGCTTGTTACCCACTATGCAGACAGATACGCAGTATTTT. It specifies CASSLLPTMQTDTQYF.

The rearrangement uses TRBV7-8 and TRBJ1-2; 9 bases map to TRBD1. V shed 1 base, J shed 6 bases, and the junction held 12 bases outside the gene matches. From germline, CDR1 is SGHVS and CDR2 FQNEAQ. There are 17 residues in the CDR3. CDR3 protein: CASSLDRKAGQGNGYTF. For the CDR3, the DNA is TGTGCCAGCAGCTTAGACAGAAAGGCAGGACAGGGGAATGGCTACACCTTC.

Written as DNA, the CDR3 is TGTGCCAGCAGTATACAGGGTAGCAAAAACATTCAGTACTTC. Its translation is CASSIQGSKNIQYF. The chain has TRBV27 and TRBJ2-4; a weak D match, TRBD1 (6 bases). The V gene's germline CDR1 is MNHEY and CDR2 SMNVEV (reference sequence). Between the trimmed V and J ends, which lost 5 bases and 3 bases, there was a span of 11 bases. CDR3 length equals 14 residues.

Only one count was recorded for this clone. The chain joins TRBV4-1 to TRBJ2-7; D gene uncertain. CDR1 and CDR2 (germline): MGHRA, YSYEKL. The CDR3 runs 13 residues. With 0 bases removed from V and 4 bases from J, the gap between germline ends came to 7 bases. CDR3 nucleotides: TGCGCCAGCAGCCAAGATGGATCTTACGAGCAGTACTTC. Its translation: CASSQDGSYEQYF.